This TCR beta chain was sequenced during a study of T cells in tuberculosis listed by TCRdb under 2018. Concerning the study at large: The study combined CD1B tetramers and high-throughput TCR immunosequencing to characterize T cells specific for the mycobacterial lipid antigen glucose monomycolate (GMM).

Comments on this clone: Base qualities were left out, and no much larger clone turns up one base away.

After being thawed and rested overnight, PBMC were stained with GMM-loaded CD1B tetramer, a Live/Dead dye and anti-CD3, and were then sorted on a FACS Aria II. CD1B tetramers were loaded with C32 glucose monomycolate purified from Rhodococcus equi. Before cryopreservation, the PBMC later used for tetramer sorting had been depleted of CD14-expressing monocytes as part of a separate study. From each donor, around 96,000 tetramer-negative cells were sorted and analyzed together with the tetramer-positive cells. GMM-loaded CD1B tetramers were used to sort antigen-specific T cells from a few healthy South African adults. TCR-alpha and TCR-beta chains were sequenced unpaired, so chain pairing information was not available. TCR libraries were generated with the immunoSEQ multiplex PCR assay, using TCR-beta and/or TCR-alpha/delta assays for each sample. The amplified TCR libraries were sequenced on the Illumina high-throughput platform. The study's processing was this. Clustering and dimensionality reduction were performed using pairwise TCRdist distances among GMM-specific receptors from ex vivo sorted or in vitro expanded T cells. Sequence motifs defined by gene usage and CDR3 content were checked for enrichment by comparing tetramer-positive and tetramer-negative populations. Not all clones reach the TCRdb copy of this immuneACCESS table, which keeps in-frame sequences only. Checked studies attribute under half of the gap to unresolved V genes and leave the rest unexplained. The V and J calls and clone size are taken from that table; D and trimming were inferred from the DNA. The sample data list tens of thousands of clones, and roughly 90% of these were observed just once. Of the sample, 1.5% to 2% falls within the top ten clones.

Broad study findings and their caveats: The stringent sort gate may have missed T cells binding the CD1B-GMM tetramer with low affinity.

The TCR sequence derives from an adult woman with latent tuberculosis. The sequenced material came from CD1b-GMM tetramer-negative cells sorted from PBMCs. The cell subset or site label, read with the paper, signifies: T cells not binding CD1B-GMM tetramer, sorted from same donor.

This receptor carries the CDR3 CASKGTANTEAFF. The DNA sequence is given as TGCGCCAGCAAAGGGACAGCGAACACTGAAGCTTTCTTT. The chain is assembled from TRBV5-1 and TRBJ1-1; 7 central nucleotides agree with TRBD1. The CDR3 starts with the cysteine, ends with the phenylalanine, and has 13 residues. Only CDR3 DNA is held: 39 bases, read in frame from base 1. The germline V and J ends show losses of 6 bases and 1 base respectively, and no gene match explains 3 bases of the junction. The germline V gene gives CDR1 as SGHRS and CDR2 as YFSETQ.